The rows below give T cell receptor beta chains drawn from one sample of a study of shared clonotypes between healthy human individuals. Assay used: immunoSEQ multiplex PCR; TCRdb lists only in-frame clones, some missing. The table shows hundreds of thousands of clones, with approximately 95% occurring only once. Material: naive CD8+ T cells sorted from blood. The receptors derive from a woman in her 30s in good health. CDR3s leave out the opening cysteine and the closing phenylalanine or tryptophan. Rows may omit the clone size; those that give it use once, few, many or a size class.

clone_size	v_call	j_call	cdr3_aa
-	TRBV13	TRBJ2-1	ASSPRDKKRYEQF
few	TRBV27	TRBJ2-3	ASTHRGTDTQY
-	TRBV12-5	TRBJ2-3	ASGPSGTTDTQY
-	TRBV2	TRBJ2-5	ASLGTSGWETQY
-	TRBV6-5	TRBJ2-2	ASSPDRGNTGELF
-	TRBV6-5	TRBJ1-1	ASSYSRTGQNTEAF
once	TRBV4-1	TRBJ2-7	ASSLLAGGAYEQY
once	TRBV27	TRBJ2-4	ASSQTPLAKNIQY
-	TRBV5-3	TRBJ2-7	ARSLDGHYEQY
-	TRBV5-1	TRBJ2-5	ASSSVWTGETQY
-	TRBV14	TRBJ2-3	ASSQDRTSGSTGTDTQY
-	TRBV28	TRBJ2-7	ASSQPGRSSYEQY
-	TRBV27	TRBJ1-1	ASSYDRGLEAF
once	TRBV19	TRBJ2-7	ASSIPGASYEQY
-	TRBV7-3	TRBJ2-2	ASSFSDRPNTGELF
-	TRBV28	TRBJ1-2	ASSFRGRDGYT
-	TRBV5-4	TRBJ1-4	ASSLRVGGVNEKLF
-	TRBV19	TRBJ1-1	ASSIGWHLNTEAF
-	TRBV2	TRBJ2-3	ASRLSGVGTDTQY
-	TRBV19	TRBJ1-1	ASSPWDTEAF
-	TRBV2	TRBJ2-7	ARGSVNYEQY
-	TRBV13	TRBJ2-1	ASSLSDVHNEQF
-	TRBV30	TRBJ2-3	AWSVLAGGTDTQY
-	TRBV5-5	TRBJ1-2	ASSLDSSYGYT
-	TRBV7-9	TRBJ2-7	ASSLARHETYEQY
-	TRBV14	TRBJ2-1	ASSQALAHRVENEQF
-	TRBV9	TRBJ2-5	ASSDQETQY
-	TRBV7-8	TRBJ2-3	ASSFTDTQY
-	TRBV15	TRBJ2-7	ATSRRRDYEQY